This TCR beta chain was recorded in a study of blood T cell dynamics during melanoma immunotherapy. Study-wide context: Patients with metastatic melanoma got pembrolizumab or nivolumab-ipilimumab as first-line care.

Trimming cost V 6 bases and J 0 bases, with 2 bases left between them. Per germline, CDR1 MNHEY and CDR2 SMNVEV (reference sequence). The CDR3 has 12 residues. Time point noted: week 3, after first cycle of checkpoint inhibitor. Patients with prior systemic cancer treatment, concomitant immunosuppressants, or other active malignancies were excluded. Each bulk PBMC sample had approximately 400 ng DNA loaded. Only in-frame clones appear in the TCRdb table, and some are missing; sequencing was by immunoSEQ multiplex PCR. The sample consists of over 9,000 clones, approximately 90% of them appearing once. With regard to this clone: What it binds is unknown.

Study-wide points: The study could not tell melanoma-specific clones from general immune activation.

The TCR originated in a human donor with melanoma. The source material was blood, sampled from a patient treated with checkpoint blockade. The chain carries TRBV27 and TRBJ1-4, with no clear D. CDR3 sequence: CASRTTNEKLFF. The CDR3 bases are TGTGCCAGCAGGACAACTAATGAAAAACTGTTTTTT.